A single sample is the source of the 8 T cell receptor beta chains below, sequenced in a study of technical replicates of blood from a few donors. Assay: immunoSEQ multiplex PCR; the TCRdb copy retains only in-frame clones and omits some. The data contain about 100,000 clones, nearly 96% of them singletons. Material: T cells isolated from PBMCs. All receptors derive from a human donor in good health.

V and J are TRBV13 and TRBJ2-3; 8 bases map to TRBD2. Looked up from germline, CDR1 is PRHDT and CDR2 is FYEKMQ (reference sequence). The CDR3 sequence is 18 residues long. J lost 0 bases, V lost 2 bases, and 10 bases had no gene match. The CDR3 spells CASSLPPFGGGSTDTQYF. The DNA of the CDR3 is TGTGCCAGCAGCTTACCCCCCTTCGGGGGGGGTAGCACAGATACGCAGTATTTT.

The chain couples TRBV5-1 to TRBJ2-7, with TRBD2 as a possible D gene (5 bases). The CDR3 sequence is 13 residues long. V was cut by 0 bases and J by 3 bases, with 7 bases left in between. Germline CDR1 and CDR2: SGHRS and YFSETQ. DNA of the CDR3: TGCGCCAGCAGCTTGGTACGGGGCTACGAGCAGTACTTC. It codes for CASSLVRGYEQYF.

This rearrangement joins TRBV9 to TRBJ2-6; the match to TRBD1 covers 9 bases. Germline V gives CDR1 SGDLS, CDR2 YYNGEE. The CDR3 runs to 18 residues. The V segment lost 3 bases and the J segment 0 bases; nucleotides outside the gene matches: 7. DNA for the CDR3: TGTGCCAGCAGCGAACGGACAGGGGAATTCTCTGGGGCCAACGTCCTGACTTTC. It specifies CASSERTGEFSGANVLTF. Using reference TRBV9 and TRBJ2-6 for the parts outside the CDR3, the full variable domain is DSGVTQTPKHLITATGQRVTLRCSPRSGDLSVYWYQQSLDQGLQFLIQYYNGEERAKGNILERFSAQQFPDLHSELNLSSLELGDSALYFCASSERTGEFSGANVLTFGAGSRLTVL.

The chain is built from TRBV28 and TRBJ1-2; D remains unclear. The CDR3 totals 13 residues. Trimming took 2 bases from V and 3 from J, leaving 7 bases between them. Germline V gives CDR1 MDHEN, CDR2 SYDVKM. This chain's CDR3 is CASSLNQYYGYTF. In nucleotides, the CDR3 is TGTGCCAGCAGTTTAAACCAGTACTATGGCTACACCTTC.

This chain joins TRBV30 and TRBJ2-1, with a tentative D call TRBD1 (5 bases). V shed 4 bases and J shed 4 bases, with 8 bases lying between them. Germline V gene data show CDR1 as GTSNPN and CDR2 as SVGIG (reference sequence). The CDR3 has 12 residues. CDR3 sequence: CAWTTEYNEQFF. Here the CDR3 DNA reads TGTGCCTGGACGACAGAATACAATGAGCAGTTCTTC.

This clone was recorded only once. The gene calls are TRBV5-1 and TRBJ2-7; possible D gene TRBD2, 5 bases. Trimming took off 2 bases at V and 1 base at J, with 7 bases between the two ends. Germline lookup yields CDR1 SGHRS and CDR2 YFSETQ. This CDR3 is 13 amino acids long. CDR3 loop: CASSFEGSYEQYF. CDR3 in DNA: TGCGCCAGCAGCTTTGAGGGATCCTACGAGCAGTACTTC.

This sequence joins TRBV4-1 and TRBJ2-7; 8 nucleotides match TRBD1. In germline, CDR1 is MGHRA, CDR2 YSYEKL. The CDR3 runs 12 residues. V shed 1 base and J 12 bases; nucleotides not matched to a gene: 5. Written as DNA, the CDR3 is TGCGCCAGCAGCCAAGGGACAGGGTTAATGTACTTC. The encoded protein is CASSQGTGLMYF.

The chain is built from TRBV1 and TRBJ2-1; the table names TRBD2, a call not compared with the DNA. TRBV1 is assigned pseudogene status. The CDR3 extends over 15 amino acids. The CDR3 coding sequence is TGCACCAGCAGCCAAGCGTGCGGGGGGTACAATGAGCAGTTCTTC. Encoded protein: CTSSQACGGYNEQFF.